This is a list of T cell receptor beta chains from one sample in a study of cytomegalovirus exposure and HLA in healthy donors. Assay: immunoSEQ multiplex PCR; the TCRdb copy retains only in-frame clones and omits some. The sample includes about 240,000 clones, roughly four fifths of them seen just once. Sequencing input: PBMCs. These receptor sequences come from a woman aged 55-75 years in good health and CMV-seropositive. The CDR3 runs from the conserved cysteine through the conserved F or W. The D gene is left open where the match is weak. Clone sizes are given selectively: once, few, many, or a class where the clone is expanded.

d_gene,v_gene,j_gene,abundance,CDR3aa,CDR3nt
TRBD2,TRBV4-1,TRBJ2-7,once,CASSQDPGGYYEQYF,TGCGCCAGCAGCCAAGATCCCGGGGGGTACTACGAGCAGTACTTC
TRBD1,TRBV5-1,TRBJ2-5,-,CASSLGQGDTQYF,TGCGCCAGCAGCTTAGGGCAGGGGGATACCCAGTACTTC
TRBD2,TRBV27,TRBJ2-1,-,CASSPTKTSGRYNEQFF,TGTGCCAGCAGTCCAACCAAGACTAGCGGAAGATACAATGAGCAGTTCTTC
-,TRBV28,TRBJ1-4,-,CASSLWDRLNEKLFF,TGTGCCAGCAGTTTATGGGACAGACTCAATGAAAAACTGTTTTTT
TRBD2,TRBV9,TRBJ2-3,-,CASSVFGGGARGTDTQYF,TGTGCCAGCAGCGTATTTGGGGGAGGGGCAAGGGGCACAGATACGCAGTATTTT
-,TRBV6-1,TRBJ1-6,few,CASRDTYNSPLHF,TGTGCCAGCCGGGACACTTATAATTCACCCCTCCACTTT
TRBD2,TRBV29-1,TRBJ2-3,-,CSVILAGGSDTQYF,TGCAGCGTTATACTAGCGGGAGGGTCAGATACGCAGTATTTT
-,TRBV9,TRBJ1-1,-,CASGGDTEAFF,TGTGCCAGTGGAGGGGACACTGAAGCTTTCTTT
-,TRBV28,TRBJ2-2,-,CASSLNRNTGELFF,TGTGCCAGCAGTTTAAATAGAAACACCGGGGAGCTGTTTTTT
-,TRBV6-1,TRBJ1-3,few,CASNTATDSGNTIYF,TGTGCCAGCAACACAGCAACCGACTCTGGAAACACCATATATTTT
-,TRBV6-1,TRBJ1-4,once,CASSEPGELFF,TGTGCCAGCAGTGAACCGGGTGAACTGTTTTTT
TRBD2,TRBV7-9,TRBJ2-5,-,CASSLSAGGETQYF,TGTGCCAGCAGCTTATCGGCGGGAGGAGAGACCCAGTACTTC
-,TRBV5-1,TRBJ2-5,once,CASTLSETQYF,TGCGCCAGCACCCTATCGGAGACCCAGTACTTC
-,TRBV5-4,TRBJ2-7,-,CASSPPGDSGTYEQYF,TGTGCCAGCAGCCCCCCGGGGGATAGCGGAACCTACGAGCAGTACTTC
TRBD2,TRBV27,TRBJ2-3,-,CASRTRAGGDTDTQYF,TGTGCCAGCAGGACAAGAGCGGGAGGCGACACAGATACGCAGTATTTT
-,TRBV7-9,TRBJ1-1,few,CASSSREQPNTEAFF,TGTGCCAGCAGCTCTCGCGAACAGCCAAACACTGAAGCTTTCTTT
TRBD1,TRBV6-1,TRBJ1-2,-,CASSEDQGDYGYTF,TGTGCCAGCAGTGAAGATCAGGGGGACTATGGCTACACCTTC
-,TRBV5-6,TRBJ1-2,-,CASRRGNYGYTF,TGTGCCAGCAGGAGGGGGAACTATGGCTACACCTTC
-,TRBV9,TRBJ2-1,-,CASSVQAISYNEQFF,TGTGCCAGCAGCGTACAGGCTATCTCATACAATGAGCAGTTCTTC
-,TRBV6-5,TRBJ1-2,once,CASSYSASPYGYTF,TGTGCCAGCAGTTACTCGGCTTCCCCCTATGGCTACACCTTC
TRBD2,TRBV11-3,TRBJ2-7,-,CASSHGLAGPYAQYF,TGTGCCAGCAGCCACGGACTAGCTGGCCCTTACGCGCAGTACTTC
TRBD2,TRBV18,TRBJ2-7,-,CASSPSRLAGGRAYF,TGTGCCAGCTCACCCTCGCGGCTAGCGGGAGGCCGGGCGTACTTC